Listed below are T cell receptor beta chains from one sample, sequenced in a study of cytomegalovirus exposure and HLA in healthy donors. Libraries were prepared by immunoSEQ multiplex PCR; TCRdb keeps only in-frame clonotypes and omits some of them. This repertoire shows roughly 110,000 clones, 71% found once; its top ten account for roughly 3%. Source material: PBMCs. The receptors shown here come from a female donor in good health and CMV-seronegative. The conserved cysteine and the conserved F or W are not part of the CDR3 here. Each record gives: D gene, V gene, CDR3 protein. A D gene is named only where the DNA matches it firmly.

D gene: -; V gene: TRBV30; CDR3 protein: AWRTRGGPDTEAF
D gene: -; V gene: TRBV20-1; CDR3 protein: SGIGTSGYT
D gene: -; V gene: TRBV5-1; CDR3 protein: ASSLDPGDVETQY
D gene: TRBD1; V gene: TRBV30; CDR3 protein: AWSRTGTGKYEQY
D gene: TRBD1; V gene: TRBV6-1; CDR3 protein: ASSRQGPYNEQF
D gene: -; V gene: TRBV11-2; CDR3 protein: ASSLISGAETQY
D gene: TRBD1; V gene: TRBV28; CDR3 protein: ASRPGTDQETQY
D gene: -; V gene: TRBV7-5; CDR3 protein: ASSLAGVGNEQF
D gene: TRBD1; V gene: TRBV7-8; CDR3 protein: ASQRVGQALYYEQY
D gene: -; V gene: TRBV7-9; CDR3 protein: ASSLAHPGGNEKLF
D gene: TRBD2; V gene: TRBV6-6; CDR3 protein: ASSFSGTSLWEQF
D gene: -; V gene: TRBV11-2; CDR3 protein: ASSLSEETQY
D gene: -; V gene: TRBV30; CDR3 protein: AWIRVGEAF
D gene: TRBD1; V gene: TRBV5-5; CDR3 protein: ASSPPGQYQPQH
D gene: TRBD1; V gene: TRBV9; CDR3 protein: ASSATGTAHSSQH
D gene: TRBD1; V gene: TRBV7-3; CDR3 protein: ASSGTGGDGYT
D gene: -; V gene: TRBV28; CDR3 protein: ASSLYLGAEAF
D gene: TRBD1; V gene: TRBV10-2; CDR3 protein: ASRSGQVGGAEAF
D gene: -; V gene: TRBV7-9; CDR3 protein: ASSGGAGASYNEQF
D gene: -; V gene: TRBV4-2; CDR3 protein: ASSQEQFQETQY
D gene: TRBD1; V gene: TRBV4-2; CDR3 protein: ASSQRGRRGRGALETQY
D gene: -; V gene: TRBV7-2; CDR3 protein: ASSLRTSLYNEQF
D gene: TRBD1; V gene: TRBV7-2; CDR3 protein: ASSKRSGQGNEKLF
D gene: TRBD2; V gene: TRBV7-6; CDR3 protein: ASSFPKAGRCYEQY
D gene: TRBD1; V gene: TRBV7-9; CDR3 protein: ASSSTLLGQADPYEQY
D gene: TRBD2; V gene: TRBV28; CDR3 protein: ASSLLGLAGNEQY
D gene: -; V gene: TRBV9; CDR3 protein: ASTRLTGFTDTQY
D gene: TRBD1; V gene: TRBV7-8; CDR3 protein: ASSLGLGQGNQPQH
D gene: TRBD1; V gene: TRBV28; CDR3 protein: ASSFPGGGTDTQY
D gene: -; V gene: TRBV5-1; CDR3 protein: ASGPRGTGYGYT
D gene: -; V gene: TRBV5-1; CDR3 protein: ASRVEGQGTYEQY
D gene: -; V gene: TRBV30; CDR3 protein: AWRPGGGMYQPQH
D gene: -; V gene: TRBV9; CDR3 protein: ASIYEQY
D gene: -; V gene: TRBV2; CDR3 protein: ASSENWGGYEQY
D gene: TRBD2; V gene: TRBV11-3; CDR3 protein: ASSPGLAGAIRETQY
D gene: TRBD1; V gene: TRBV19; CDR3 protein: ASSHRGAGYT
D gene: TRBD2; V gene: TRBV23-1; CDR3 protein: ASRTSGETPNTGELF
D gene: -; V gene: TRBV7-9; CDR3 protein: ASSLQALTGELF
D gene: -; V gene: TRBV30; CDR3 protein: AWTSRGSYNEQF
D gene: TRBD2; V gene: TRBV4-3; CDR3 protein: ASSPLAGSSYNEQF
D gene: TRBD2; V gene: TRBV10-3; CDR3 protein: ATQLAGANEQY
D gene: -; V gene: TRBV7-7; CDR3 protein: APPERSGNTIY
D gene: TRBD2; V gene: TRBV4-2; CDR3 protein: ASNLGSAGGPNPTDTQY
D gene: -; V gene: TRBV5-5; CDR3 protein: ASSSYTPGSYEQY
D gene: -; V gene: TRBV12-5; CDR3 protein: ASGLGIGSRTYEQY
D gene: -; V gene: TRBV9; CDR3 protein: ASSPSQGLKGEQY
D gene: TRBD1; V gene: TRBV5-1; CDR3 protein: ASTLWDRDGGPTDTQY
D gene: TRBD2; V gene: TRBV7-3; CDR3 protein: ASTGLAGTDTQY
D gene: TRBD1; V gene: TRBV5-4; CDR3 protein: ASSITGGGSEKLF